The next 18 T cell receptor beta chains were all read from a single sample in a study of T-cell reconstitution after alpha-beta-depleted transplantation in children. Unique molecular identifiers were used to barcode this TCRbeta library. Via MiXCR, TCRdb re-called the PCR reads, giving one row per CDR3 protein. The sample consists of a few hundred thousand distinct CDR3 sequences, around 20% of them appearing once. Here the sequenced sample was PBMCs from the stem cell graft donor, taken from the stem cell graft. The receptor set was obtained from a human donor who donated a stem cell graft to a child with acute myeloid leukemia.

This clonotype has ten or more counts. The chain joins TRBV12-3 or TRBV12-4 to TRBJ2-7; tentatively, D is TRBD1 (6 bases). Trimming pared 6 bases from V and 5 bases from J, leaving 20 bases between. The CDR3 is 15 amino acids. The DNA of the CDR3 is TGTGCCAGCAGGGCTACGACCGGGACATATGACGAGCAGTACTTC. Translating gives CASRATTGTYDEQYF.

The rearrangement links TRBV5-1 to TRBJ2-1; D is ambiguous. Between the trimmed V and J ends, which lost 6 bases and 10 bases, there was a span of 11 bases. Germline V CDR1 and CDR2: SGHRS, YFSETQ. This CDR3 contains 11 residues. The CDR3 region is CASTSDWEQFF. The DNA for the CDR3 is TGCGCCAGCACCTCGGATTGGGAGCAGTTCTTC. The full variable domain, its missing parts supplied by reference TRBV5-1 and TRBJ2-1, is KAGVTQTPRYLIKTRGQQVTLSCSPISGHRSVSWYQQTPGQGLQFLFEYFSETQRNKGNFPGRFSGRQFSNSRSEMNVSTLELGDSALYLCASTSDWEQFFGPGTRLTVL.

Only a few counts were recorded for this clonotype. The chain links TRBV25-1 to TRBJ1-1, with D possibly matching TRBD1 (6 bases). V was cut by 10 bases and J by 0 bases, with 9 bases left in between. The CDR3 is 12 amino acids. Germline-derived CDR1 and CDR2 are MGHDK and SYGVNS. The CDR3: CATGGLNTEAFF. The DNA for the CDR3 is TGTGCCACCGGGGGCCTGAACACTGAAGCTTTCTTT.

This clonotype was counted ten times or more. The CDR3 end shows no conserved phenylalanine or tryptophan, and so a read error is likely. No DNA is shown, since the ends of the CDR3 on it are uncertain; the CDR3 is the one TCRdb lists. The chain uses TRBV29-1 and TRBJ2-5; TRBD1 reflects the table's D call only, with no check against the DNA. 10 amino acids form the CDR3, both terminal residues included. Germline V gene lookup returns CDR1 SQVTM and CDR2 ANQGSEA. The CDR3 sequence is CSVTTDRLHV.

This clonotype came up many times. The chain carries TRBV29-1 and TRBJ1-1; D unresolved. Germline V gene sequence: CDR1 SQVTM, CDR2 ANQGSEA. Trimming took 7 bases from V and 0 from J, leaving 6 bases between them. The CDR3 is 11 residues long. The DNA of the CDR3 is TGCAGCGGACGGCTGAACACTGAAGCTTTCTTT. As protein: CSGRLNTEAFF.

The genes are TRBV29-1 and TRBJ2-6; 9 nucleotides align to TRBD2. With V trimmed by 4 bases and J by 0 bases, 4 bases remained unmatched. The CDR3 runs 16 residues. From germline, CDR1 is SQVTM and CDR2 ANQGSEA. The CDR3: CSVAGGGVSGANVLTF. The CDR3 bases are TGCAGCGTTGCCGGCGGGGGGGTCTCTGGGGCCAACGTCCTGACTTTC.

The chain carries TRBV9 and TRBJ2-1; maybe TRBD2 (5 bases). Trimming left V 0 bases short and J 9 bases short, with 13 bases between. This CDR3 contains 14 residues. Germline CDR1 and CDR2: SGDLS and YYNGEE. Written as DNA, the CDR3 is TGTGCCAGCAGCGTAGTGGGAGCGTCCAGTGAGCAGTTCTTC. Amino acid sequence: CASSVVGASSEQFF.

The J gene is TRBJ1-2, the V gene TRBV20-1; possibly TRBD1 for D (6 bases). V lost 6 bases, J lost 4 bases, and 15 bases lay in between. The length of the CDR3 is 13 residues. Germline lookup yields CDR1 DFQATT and CDR2 SNEGSKA (reference sequence). This chain's CDR3 is CSAWTARTYGYTF. Here the CDR3 DNA reads TGCAGTGCGTGGACAGCCAGGACCTATGGCTACACCTTC.

This clonotype was seen more than once but under ten times. The V gene is TRBV21-1, the J gene TRBJ2-5; the table's D call, TRBD1, has no DNA check behind it. TRBV21-1 is termed a pseudogene. The CDR3 runs to 16 residues. The DNA of the CDR3 is TGTGCCAGCAGCACCTGGGAAACAGGGGGCCCAGAGACCCAGTACTTC. Encoded protein: CASSTWETGGPETQYF.

V usage is TRBV29-1 and J usage is TRBJ2-1, with D possibly TRBD1 on 6 matching bases. CDR1 and CDR2 (germline): SQVTM, ANQGSEA. Trimming shortened V by 6 bases and J by 10 bases, and 13 bases separated the two germline ends. There are 11 residues in the CDR3. The CDR3 sequence: CSVGPGTEQFF. DNA for the CDR3: TGCAGCGTGGGGCCCGGGACAGAGCAGTTCTTC.

This clonotype occurred many times. The chain has TRBV10-3 and TRBJ2-5, with TRBD2 matching over 8 bases. V was pared by 4 bases and J by 2 bases, with 0 bases of the junction left unmatched. Looked up from germline, CDR1 is ENHRY and CDR2 is SYGVKD. This CDR3 spans 13 amino acids. This CDR3 reads CAISAGGQETQYF. Written as DNA, the CDR3 is TGTGCCATCAGTGCGGGAGGGCAAGAGACCCAGTACTTC.

The J gene is TRBJ2-2, the V gene TRBV6-2 or TRBV6-3; 7 nucleotides match TRBD2. This CDR3 spans 15 amino acids. V lost 5 bases and J lost 5; bases outside the gene matches: 8. Germline CDR1 and CDR2: MNHEY and SVGEGT. The DNA of the CDR3 is TGTGCCAGCAGTACGGGGGGATCGGGGACCGGGGAGCTGTTTTTT. It codes for CASSTGGSGTGELFF.

The sample holds a few counts of this clonotype. This chain connects TRBV20-1 to TRBJ2-1, with TRBD2 matching 7 bases. V lost 6 bases and J lost 8; bases outside the gene matches: 22. The CDR3 length is 17 residues. Germline V gene lookup returns CDR1 DFQATT and CDR2 SNEGSKA (reference sequence). The CDR3 protein is CSASGNGDPGLKDEQFF. The CDR3 DNA reads TGCAGTGCAAGCGGGAATGGGGACCCCGGCCTTAAAGATGAGCAGTTCTTC.

The chain combines TRBV11-2 with TRBJ2-1; TRBD2 matches 11 bases. The V segment lost 1 base and the J segment 6 bases; nucleotides outside the gene matches: 5. CDR1 SGHAT and CDR2 FQNNGV come from the germline V gene. This CDR3 has 16 amino acids. The CDR3 DNA reads TGTGCCAGCAGCTTAGGGCTCCTAGCGGGAGGCAATGAGCAGTTCTTC. Its protein is CASSLGLLAGGNEQFF.

This clonotype came up many times. This rearrangement joins TRBV3-1 to TRBJ2-1; tentatively, D is TRBD2 (6 bases). CDR3 size: 15 residues. The germline gives CDR1 LGHDT, CDR2 YNNKEL (reference sequence). CDR3 DNA: TGTGCAGTCCAAGGGACTTCGGCAGGTATTGGTGAGCAGTTCTTC. Translation: CAVQGTSAGIGEQFF.

This clonotype was seen ten or more times. The rearrangement uses TRBV29-1 and TRBJ2-7; no clear D. The CDR3 is 12 amino acids. V shed 7 bases and J shed 1 base, with 11 bases lying between them. Germline values: CDR1 SQVTM, CDR2 ANQGSEA. Written as DNA, the CDR3 is TGCAGCGCCGACCTGGGTTCCTACGAGCAGTACTTC. This encodes CSADLGSYEQYF.

There are many counts of this clonotype. A junction boundary mismatches the germline segment, possibly from a read error. The rearrangement uses TRBV5-1 and TRBJ2-1; 10 bases line up with TRBD2. The CDR3 totals 15 residues. Germline V gives CDR1 SGHRS, CDR2 YFSETQ. This CDR3 is CASSLGTSAYNEQFF. As DNA, the CDR3 is TGTGCCAGCAGCTTAGGGACTAGCGCCTACAATGAGCAGTTCTTC.

The rearrangement uses TRBV12-3 or TRBV12-4 and TRBJ2-7; tentatively, D is TRBD1 or TRBD2 (5 bases each). V lost 6 bases and J lost 0, with 9 bases in between. The CDR3 runs 13 residues. CDR3 DNA sequence: TGTGCCAGCAGACGAGGGACCTCCTACGAGCAGTACTTC. This codes for CASRRGTSYEQYF.